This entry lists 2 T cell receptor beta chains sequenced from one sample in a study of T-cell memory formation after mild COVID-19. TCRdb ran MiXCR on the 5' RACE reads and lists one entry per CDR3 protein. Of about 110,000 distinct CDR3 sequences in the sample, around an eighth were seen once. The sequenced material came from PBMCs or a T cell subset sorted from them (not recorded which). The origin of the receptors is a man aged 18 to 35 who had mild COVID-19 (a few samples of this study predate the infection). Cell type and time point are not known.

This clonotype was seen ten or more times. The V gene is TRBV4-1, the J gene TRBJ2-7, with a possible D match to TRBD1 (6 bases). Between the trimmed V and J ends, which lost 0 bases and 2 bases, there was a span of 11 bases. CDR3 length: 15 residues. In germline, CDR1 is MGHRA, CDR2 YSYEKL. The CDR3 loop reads CASSQEDRRTYEQYF. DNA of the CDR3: TGCGCCAGCAGCCAAGAAGACAGGAGGACCTACGAGCAGTACTTC.

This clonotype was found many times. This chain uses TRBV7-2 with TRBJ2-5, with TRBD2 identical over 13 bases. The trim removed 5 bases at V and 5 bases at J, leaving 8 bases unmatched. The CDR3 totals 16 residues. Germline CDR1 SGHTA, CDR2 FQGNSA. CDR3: CASSATSGGALETQYF. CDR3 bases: TGTGCCAGCAGCGCTACTAGCGGGGGGGCCTTGGAGACCCAGTACTTC.